This T cell receptor beta chain was found in a study of human T cells and chemical hapten exposure. Study-wide results and limits: Controls formed significantly fewer large CDR3 similarity clusters than expanded TCRs did.

One entry per CDR3 protein, called by TCRdb with MiXCR from the RACE reads. The sample shows tens of thousands of distinct CDR3 sequences, roughly 9.2% of them seen only once. The sample's time point: patch test 1, 2 weeks after DPC sensitization. Treatment specified: therapeutic diphenylcyclopropenone sensitization with weekly scalp DPC. Sample donors consisted of patients with alopecia, aged 18 to 70 years, who were suitable for DPC. Trimming removed 5 bases at V and 0 bases at J, with 22 bases between. Germline V gene data show CDR1 as PRHDT and CDR2 as FYEKMQ (reference sequence). There are 19 residues in the CDR3. This clonotype was detected many times. Its target is not known.

The chain links TRBV13 to TRBJ2-2; tentatively, D is TRBD1 or TRBD2 (5 bases each). Source: whole blood, taken in connection with sensitization to the hapten diphenylcyclopropenone (DPC). This sequence was found in a woman in her forties with alopecia areata. Some clones in this sample may be carry-over from other donors' samples. The chain's CDR3 is CASSPARGTKVTNTGELFF. In DNA, the CDR3 is TGTGCCAGCAGCCCAGCCCGGGGCACAAAGGTCACGAACACCGGGGAGCTGTTTTTT.